The clone carrying this T cell receptor (beta chain) was seen once. Its antigen is currently unknown. This entry is derived from a study of T cell responses to AZD1222 COVID-19 vaccine. Study conclusions and caveats: Spike-specific TCR repertoires showed rising breadth and depth after two AZD1222 doses. Mapped onto spike, vaccine-associated CD4 TCRs spanned it and were dominant at 160-218 and 743-854. Only a handful of AZD1222 recipients were seropositive at baseline.

Sequencing used immunoSEQ multiplex PCR; TCRdb keeps in-frame clones, though not all of them. Of around 150,000 clones in the sample, about 92% were seen once. CDR3 length equals 15 residues. CDR1 and CDR2 from the germline V gene are SGHNT and YYREEE (reference sequence). V lost 5 bases and J 7 bases, leaving 18 bases between the germline ends. Second-dose schedules of about 4 or about 12 weeks were combined. This specimen was peripheral blood, taken 28 days after the second AZD1222 dose. The chain couples TRBV5-4 to TRBJ2-2; D is ambiguous. The sequence was obtained from an adult who received the AZD1222 COVID-19 vaccine. Written as DNA, the CDR3 is TGTGCCAGCAGATTCGACCATCGGGTTGTCGGGGAGCTGTTTTTT. Protein sequence: CASRFDHRVVGELFF.